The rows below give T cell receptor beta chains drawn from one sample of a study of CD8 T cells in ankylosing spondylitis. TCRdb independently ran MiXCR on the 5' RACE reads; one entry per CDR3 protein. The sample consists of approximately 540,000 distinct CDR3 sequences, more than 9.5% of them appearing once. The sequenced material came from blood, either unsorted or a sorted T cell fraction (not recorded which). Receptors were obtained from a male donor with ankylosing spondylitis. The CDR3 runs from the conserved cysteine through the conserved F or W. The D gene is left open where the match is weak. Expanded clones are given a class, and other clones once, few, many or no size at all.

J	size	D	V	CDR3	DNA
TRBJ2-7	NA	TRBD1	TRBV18	CASSPGTANYEQYF	TGTGCCAGCTCACCTGGGACAGCTAACTACGAGCAGTACTTC
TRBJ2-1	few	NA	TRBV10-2	CASRPAGLHNEQFF	TGCGCCAGCCGTCCTGCGGGACTCCACAATGAGCAGTTCTTC
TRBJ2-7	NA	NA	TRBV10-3	CAISEGGRSYEQYF	TGTGCCATCAGTGAGGGTGGGAGATCCTACGAGCAGTACTTC
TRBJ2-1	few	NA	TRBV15	CATSRDRERRAFF	TGTGCCACCAGCAGAGATCGGGAGCGCCGAGCGTTCTTC
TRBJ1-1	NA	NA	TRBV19	CASRPGQGVPEAFF	TGTGCCAGTAGACCGGGGCAGGGAGTTCCTGAAGCTTTCTTT
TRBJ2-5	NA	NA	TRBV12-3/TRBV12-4	CASTLFGTDQETQYF	TGTGCCAGCACTCTTTTCGGGACGGACCAAGAGACCCAGTACTTC
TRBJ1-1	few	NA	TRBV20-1	CSARDRGGNTEAFF	TGCAGTGCTAGAGATAGGGGCGGGAACACTGAAGCTTTCTTT
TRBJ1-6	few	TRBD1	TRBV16	CASSQWAGQGGSPLHF	TGTGCCAGCAGCCAATGGGCCGGACAGGGAGGTTCACCCCTCCACTTT
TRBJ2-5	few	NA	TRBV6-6	CASSTPTQYF	TGTGCCAGCAGCACCCCCACCCAGTACTTC
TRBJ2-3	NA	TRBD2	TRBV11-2	CASSLSGRPYTDTQYF	TGTGCCAGCAGCTTGAGCGGGAGGCCATACACAGATACGCAGTATTTT
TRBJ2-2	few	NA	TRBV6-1	CASSELAGWNTGELFF	TGTGCCAGCAGTGAACTGGCGGGATGGAACACCGGGGAGCTGTTTTTT
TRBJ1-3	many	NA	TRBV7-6	CASSPRATISGNTIYF	TGTGCCAGCAGCCCGAGGGCCACGATCTCTGGAAACACCATATATTTT
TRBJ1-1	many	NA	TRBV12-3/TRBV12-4	CASSLAGGRLGTEAFF	TGTGCCAGCAGTTTAGCGGGCGGGCGGCTTGGCACTGAAGCTTTCTTT
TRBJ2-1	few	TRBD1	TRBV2	CASAQTGGRNNEQFF	TGTGCCAGCGCCCAGACAGGGGGCAGGAACAATGAGCAGTTCTTC
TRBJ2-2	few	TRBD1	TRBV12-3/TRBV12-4	CASRGTGLGTGELFF	TGTGCCAGCAGGGGGACAGGGTTGGGCACCGGGGAGCTGTTTTTT
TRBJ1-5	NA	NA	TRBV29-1	CSVESGAGQPQHF	TGCAGCGTTGAATCTGGCGCGGGTCAGCCCCAGCATTTT
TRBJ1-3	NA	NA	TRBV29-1	CSVEAISGNTIYF	TGCAGCGTTGAAGCGATTTCTGGAAACACCATATATTTT
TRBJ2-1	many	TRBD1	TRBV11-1	CASSLLPGGTGNEQFF	TGTGCCAGCAGCTTACTCCCAGGGGGCACAGGCAATGAGCAGTTCTTC
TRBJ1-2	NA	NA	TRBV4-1	CASSHTPVGFYGYTF	TGCGCCAGCAGCCACACACCAGTGGGGTTCTATGGCTACACCTTC
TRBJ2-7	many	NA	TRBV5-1	CASTTRGGGYEQYF	TGCGCCAGCACCACCCGGGGAGGGGGCTACGAGCAGTACTTC
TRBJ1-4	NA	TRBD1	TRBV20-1	CSARYRGQEKLFF	TGCAGTGCTAGGTACAGGGGGCAAGAAAAACTGTTTTTT
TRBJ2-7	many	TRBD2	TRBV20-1	CSARGNSGRMVHEQYF	TGCAGTGCTAGGGGAAATAGCGGGAGAATGGTCCACGAGCAGTACTTC
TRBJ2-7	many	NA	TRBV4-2	CASSQDIWGSYEQYF	TGTGCCAGCAGCCAAGATATCTGGGGCTCCTACGAGCAGTACTTC
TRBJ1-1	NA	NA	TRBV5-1	CASSLEPGGRAEAFF	TGCGCCAGCAGCTTGGAACCCGGGGGTCGGGCTGAAGCTTTCTTT
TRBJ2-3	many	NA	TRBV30	CAWRFLDTQYF	TGTGCCTGGAGGTTTCTAGATACGCAGTATTTT
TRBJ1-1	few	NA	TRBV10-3	CAISERGGTEAFF	TGTGCCATCAGTGAGAGGGGGGGCACTGAAGCTTTCTTT
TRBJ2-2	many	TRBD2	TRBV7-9	CASSLNLAGNTGELFF	TGTGCCAGCAGCTTAAATCTAGCGGGAAACACCGGGGAGCTGTTTTTT
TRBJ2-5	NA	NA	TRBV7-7	CASSPQYQETQYF	TGTGCCAGCAGCCCTCAGTACCAAGAGACCCAGTACTTC
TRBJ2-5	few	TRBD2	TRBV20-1	CSAVRRERQETQYF	TGCAGTGCTGTCCGGCGGGAGCGGCAAGAGACCCAGTACTTC
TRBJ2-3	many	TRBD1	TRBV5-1	CASSLDQGDTDTQYF	TGCGCCAGCAGCTTGGACCAGGGGGACACAGATACGCAGTATTTT